This T cell receptor (beta chain) is drawn from a study of shared clonotypes between healthy human individuals. Clones were read by immunoSEQ multiplex PCR, and TCRdb kept only the in-frame ones, dropping some. The data show about 180,000 clones, approximately 92% seen once. The germline V gene encodes CDR1 MDHEN and CDR2 SYDVKM. The CDR3 consists of 13 residues. The V end lost 11 bases, the J end lost 5 bases, and 18 bases lay between the germline ends. V gene TRBV28 combines with J gene TRBJ1-1; a possible D gene is TRBD1 (5 bases). The sequence derives from a woman in her 30s in good health. What was sequenced was naive CD4+ T cells sorted from blood. Subset reported: CD45RA+ positively selected. This CDR3 reads CAARPRKGTEAFF. CDR3 sequence (DNA): TGTGCCGCTAGGCCGAGGAAGGGGACTGAAGCTTTCTTT.